This TCR beta chain was profiled in a study of cytomegalovirus exposure and HLA in healthy donors. Whole-study findings and limits: Most likely, a cluster of highly shared sequence variants arose as a sequencing artifact.

This PCR relied on a set of 60 Vbeta primers and 13 Jbeta primers. The method was immunoSEQ multiplex PCR; TCRdb's version includes in-frame clones alone and lacks a portion of them. Among around 180,000 clones listed, roughly 70% were seen once. Germline assignment: CDR1 SGDLS and CDR2 YYNGEE. The CDR3 covers 17 residues. V gave up 0 bases and J gave up 4 bases; unmatched junction bases: 8. Comments on this clone: Its target is unknown.

Healthy bone marrow donors made up the donors. The V call is TRBV9, the J call TRBJ2-5; 11 bases are a match to TRBD2. Material for sequencing was PBMCs. This receptor was taken from a girl between 5 and 17 years old in good health and CMV-seronegative. This chain's CDR3 is CASSVGVTSGEGETQYF. As DNA, the CDR3 is TGTGCCAGCAGCGTAGGAGTGACTAGCGGGGAAGGAGAGACCCAGTACTTC.